The 2 T cell receptor beta chains in this list originate from one sample, sequenced in a study of blood T cell repertoires in COVID-19. Sequenced by immunoSEQ multiplex PCR; TCRdb stores in-frame clones only, minus some. The table lists about 120,000 clones, 60% to 80% of them singletons, with roughly 8.6% in the top ten. Sequencing input: peripheral blood. These TCRs come from a human donor in a cohort sampled during active COVID-19.

V gene TRBV4-1 combines with J gene TRBJ2-7, with D perhaps matching TRBD1 (5 bases). This CDR3 comprises 15 residues. Germline loops: CDR1 MGHRA, CDR2 YSYEKL. V was trimmed by 1 base and J by 0 bases, leaving 10 bases between them. The CDR3 protein is CASSQGEDNSYEQYF. CDR3 in DNA: TGCGCCAGCAGCCAAGGTGAGGACAACTCCTACGAGCAGTACTTC.

This clone was seen a single time. This sequence joins TRBV27 and TRBJ1-5; D remains unclear. The V gene's germline CDR1 is MNHEY and CDR2 SMNVEV (reference sequence). The CDR3 is 13 amino acids. V lost 0 bases, J lost 9 bases, and 9 bases lay in between. The CDR3 protein is CASSLSTTGPQHF. Written as DNA, the CDR3 is TGTGCCAGCAGTTTATCGACCACGGGGCCCCAGCATTTT.